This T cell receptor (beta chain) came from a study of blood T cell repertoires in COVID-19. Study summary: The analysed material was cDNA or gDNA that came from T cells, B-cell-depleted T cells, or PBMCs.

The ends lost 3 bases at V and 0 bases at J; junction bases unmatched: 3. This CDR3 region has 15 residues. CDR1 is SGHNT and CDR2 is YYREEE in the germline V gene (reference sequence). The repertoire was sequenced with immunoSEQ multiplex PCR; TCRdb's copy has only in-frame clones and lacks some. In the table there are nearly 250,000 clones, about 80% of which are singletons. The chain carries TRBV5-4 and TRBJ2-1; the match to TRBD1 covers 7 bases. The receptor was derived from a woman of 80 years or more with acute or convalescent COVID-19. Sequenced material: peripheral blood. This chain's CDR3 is CASSSGQSSYNEQFF. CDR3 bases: TGTGCCAGCAGCTCGGGACAGAGCTCCTACAATGAGCAGTTCTTC.